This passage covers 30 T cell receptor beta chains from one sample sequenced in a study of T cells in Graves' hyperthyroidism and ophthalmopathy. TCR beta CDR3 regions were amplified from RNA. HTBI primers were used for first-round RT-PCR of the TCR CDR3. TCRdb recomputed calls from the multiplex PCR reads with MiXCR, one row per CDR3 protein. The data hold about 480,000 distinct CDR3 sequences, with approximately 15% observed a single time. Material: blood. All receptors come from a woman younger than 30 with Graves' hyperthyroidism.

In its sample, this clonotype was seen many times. The CDR3 region is CATYSDLSPQHF. The CDR3 region has the DNA TGTGCCACTTACAGCGATTTAAGTCCCCAGCATTTT. The chain carries TRBV6-1 and TRBJ1-5; D call uncertain. V dropped 10 bases and J dropped 10 bases, with 17 bases sitting between them. Germline V CDR1 and CDR2: MNHNS, SASEGT. The length of the CDR3 is 12 residues.

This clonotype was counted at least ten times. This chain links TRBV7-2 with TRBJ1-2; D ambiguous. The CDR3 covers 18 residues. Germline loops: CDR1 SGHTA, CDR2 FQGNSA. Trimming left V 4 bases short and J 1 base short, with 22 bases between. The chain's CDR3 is CASSSNPGSGGYNYGYTF. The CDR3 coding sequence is TGTGCCAGCAGCTCTAACCCCGGATCAGGCGGCTATAACTATGGCTACACCTTC. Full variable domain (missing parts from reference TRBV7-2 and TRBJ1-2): GAGVSQSPSNKVTEKGKDVELRCDPISGHTALYWYRQSLGQGLEFLIYFQGNSAPDKSGLPSDRFSAERTGGSVSTLTIQRTQQEDSAVYLCASSSNPGSGGYNYGYTFGSGTRLTVV.

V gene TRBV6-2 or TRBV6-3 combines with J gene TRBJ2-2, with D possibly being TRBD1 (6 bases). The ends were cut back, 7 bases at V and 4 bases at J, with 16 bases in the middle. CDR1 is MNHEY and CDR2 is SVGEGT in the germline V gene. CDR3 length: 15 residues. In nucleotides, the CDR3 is TGTGCCAGCACTAGGAGGCAAGGGGGCACCGGGGAGCTGTTTTTT. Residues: CASTRRQGGTGELFF.

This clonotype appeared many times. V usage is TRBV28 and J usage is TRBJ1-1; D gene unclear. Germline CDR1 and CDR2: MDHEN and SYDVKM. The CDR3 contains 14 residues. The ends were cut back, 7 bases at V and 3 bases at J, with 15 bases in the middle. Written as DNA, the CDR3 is TGTGCCAGCAACATCCCCGGCGGGGACACTGAAGCTTTCTTT. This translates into CASNIPGGDTEAFF.

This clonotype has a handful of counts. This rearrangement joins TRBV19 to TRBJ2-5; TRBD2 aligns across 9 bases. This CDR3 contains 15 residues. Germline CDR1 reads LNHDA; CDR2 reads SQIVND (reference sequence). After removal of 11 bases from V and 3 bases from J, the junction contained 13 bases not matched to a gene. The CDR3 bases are TGTGCCGGCCAAGCTCGTAGCGGGAGAGAAGAGACCCAGTACTTC. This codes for CAGQARSGREETQYF.

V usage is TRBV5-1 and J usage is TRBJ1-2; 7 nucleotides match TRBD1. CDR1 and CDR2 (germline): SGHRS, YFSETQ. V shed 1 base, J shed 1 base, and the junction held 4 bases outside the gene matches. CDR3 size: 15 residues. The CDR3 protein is CASSLTRDSNYGYTF. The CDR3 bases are TGCGCCAGCAGCTTGACCCGGGACAGTAACTATGGCTACACCTTC.

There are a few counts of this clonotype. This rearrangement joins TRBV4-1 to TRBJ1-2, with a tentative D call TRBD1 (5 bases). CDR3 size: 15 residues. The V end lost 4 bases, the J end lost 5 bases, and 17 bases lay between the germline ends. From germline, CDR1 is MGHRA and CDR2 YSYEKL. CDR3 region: CASSPPGGELYGYTF. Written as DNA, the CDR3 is TGCGCCAGCAGCCCGCCAGGAGGGGAGTTGTATGGCTACACCTTC.

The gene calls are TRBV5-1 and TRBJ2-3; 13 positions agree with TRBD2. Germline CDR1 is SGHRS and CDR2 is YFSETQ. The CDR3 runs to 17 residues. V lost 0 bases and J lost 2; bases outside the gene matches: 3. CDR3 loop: CASSLVTSGRDTDTQYF. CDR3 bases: TGCGCCAGCAGCTTGGTTACTAGCGGGAGGGACACAGATACGCAGTATTTT. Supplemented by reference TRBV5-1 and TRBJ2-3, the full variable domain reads KAGVTQTPRYLIKTRGQQVTLSCSPISGHRSVSWYQQTPGQGLQFLFEYFSETQRNKGNFPGRFSGRQFSNSRSEMNVSTLELGDSALYLCASSLVTSGRDTDTQYFGPGTRLTVL.

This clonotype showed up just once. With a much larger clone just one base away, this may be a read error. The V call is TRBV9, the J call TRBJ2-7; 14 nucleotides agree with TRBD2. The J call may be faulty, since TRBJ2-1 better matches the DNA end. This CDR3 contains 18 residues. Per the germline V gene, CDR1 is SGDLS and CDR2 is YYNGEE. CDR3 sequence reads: CASSPGTSGSDPSYEQFF. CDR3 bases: TGTGCCAGCAGCCCCGGGACTAGCGGGAGCGACCCCTCCTACGAGCAGTTCTTC.

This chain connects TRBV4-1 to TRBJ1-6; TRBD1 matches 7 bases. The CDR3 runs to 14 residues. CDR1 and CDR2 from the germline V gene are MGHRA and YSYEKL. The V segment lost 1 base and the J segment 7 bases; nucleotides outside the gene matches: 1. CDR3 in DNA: TGCGCCAGCAGCCAAGTGGGACAGAATTCACCCCTCCACTTT. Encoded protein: CASSQVGQNSPLHF.

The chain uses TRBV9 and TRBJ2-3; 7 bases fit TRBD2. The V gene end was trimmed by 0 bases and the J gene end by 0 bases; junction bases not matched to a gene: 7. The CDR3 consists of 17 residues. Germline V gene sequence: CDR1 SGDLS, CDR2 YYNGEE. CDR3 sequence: CASSVGTWRGSTDTQYF. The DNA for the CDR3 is TGTGCCAGCAGCGTAGGGACGTGGCGGGGGAGCACAGATACGCAGTATTTT.

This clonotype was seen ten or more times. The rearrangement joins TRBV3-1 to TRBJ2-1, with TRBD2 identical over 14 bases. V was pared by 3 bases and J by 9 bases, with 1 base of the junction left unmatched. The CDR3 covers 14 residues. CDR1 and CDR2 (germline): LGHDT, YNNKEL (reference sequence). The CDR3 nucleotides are TGTGCCAGCAGCCATGGACTAGCGGGAGGTGAGCAGTTCTTC. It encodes CASSHGLAGGEQFF.

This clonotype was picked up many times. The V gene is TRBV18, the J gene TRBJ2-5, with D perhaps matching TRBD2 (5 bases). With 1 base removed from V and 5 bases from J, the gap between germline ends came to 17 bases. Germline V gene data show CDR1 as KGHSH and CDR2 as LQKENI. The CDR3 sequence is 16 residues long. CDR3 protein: CASSPRHSPEVETQYF. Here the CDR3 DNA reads TGTGCCAGCTCACCACGCCACAGCCCGGAGGTGGAGACCCAGTACTTC.

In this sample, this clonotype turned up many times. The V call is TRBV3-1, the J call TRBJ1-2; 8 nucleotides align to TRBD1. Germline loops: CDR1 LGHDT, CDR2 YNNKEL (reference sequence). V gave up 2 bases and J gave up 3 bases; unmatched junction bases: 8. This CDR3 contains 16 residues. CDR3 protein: CASSQFRTGMDYGYTF. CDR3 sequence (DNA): TGTGCCAGCAGCCAATTCCGGACAGGGATGGACTATGGCTACACCTTC.

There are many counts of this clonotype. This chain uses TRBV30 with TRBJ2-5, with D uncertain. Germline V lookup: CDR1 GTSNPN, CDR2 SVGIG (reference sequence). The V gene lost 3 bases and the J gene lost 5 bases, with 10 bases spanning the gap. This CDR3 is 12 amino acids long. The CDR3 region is CAWRLAGETQYF. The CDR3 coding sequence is TGTGCCTGGAGACTTGCTGGGGAGACCCAGTACTTC.

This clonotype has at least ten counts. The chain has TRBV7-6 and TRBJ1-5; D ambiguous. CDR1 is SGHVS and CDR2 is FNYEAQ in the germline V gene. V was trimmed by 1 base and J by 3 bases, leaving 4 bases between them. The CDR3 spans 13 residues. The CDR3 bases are TGTGCCAGCAGCTTAGATCACAATCAGCCCCAGCATTTT. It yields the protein CASSLDHNQPQHF. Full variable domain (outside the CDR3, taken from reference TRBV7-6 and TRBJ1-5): GAGVSQSPRYKVTKRGQDVALRCDPISGHVSLYWYRQALGQGPEFLTYFNYEAQQDKSGLPNDRFSAERPEGSISTLTIQRTEQRDSAMYRCASSLDHNQPQHFGDGTRLSIL.

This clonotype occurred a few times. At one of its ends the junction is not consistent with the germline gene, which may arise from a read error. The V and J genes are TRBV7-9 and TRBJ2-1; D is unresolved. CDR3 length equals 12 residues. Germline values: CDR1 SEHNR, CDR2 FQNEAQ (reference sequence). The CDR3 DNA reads TGCGGATGGAAGGGCTCCTACAATGAGCAGTTCTTC. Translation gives CGWKGSYNEQFF.

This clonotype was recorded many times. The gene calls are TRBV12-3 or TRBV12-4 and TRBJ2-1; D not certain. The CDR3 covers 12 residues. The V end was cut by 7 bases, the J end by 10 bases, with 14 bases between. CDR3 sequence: CASTVMFGEQFF. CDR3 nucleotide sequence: TGTGCCAGCACCGTTATGTTTGGGGAGCAGTTCTTC.

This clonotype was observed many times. The DNA of the CDR3 is TGTGCCAGCAGTGCTTCCGGGACAGGGGGCACAGATACGCAGTATTTT. Translation gives CASSASGTGGTDTQYF. V and J are TRBV2 and TRBJ2-3, with TRBD1 matching over 10 bases. V lost 4 bases and J lost 1; bases outside the gene matches: 5. CDR1 is SNHLY, CDR2 FYNNEI, per germline. The CDR3 runs to 16 residues.

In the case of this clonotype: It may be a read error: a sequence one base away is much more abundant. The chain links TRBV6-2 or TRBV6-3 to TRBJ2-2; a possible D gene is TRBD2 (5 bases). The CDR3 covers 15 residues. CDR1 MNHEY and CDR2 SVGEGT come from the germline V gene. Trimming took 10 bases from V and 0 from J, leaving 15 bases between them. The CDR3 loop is CANTVHSANTGELFF. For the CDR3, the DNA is TGTGCCAACACTGTACATAGCGCGAACACCGGGGAGCTGTTTTTT.

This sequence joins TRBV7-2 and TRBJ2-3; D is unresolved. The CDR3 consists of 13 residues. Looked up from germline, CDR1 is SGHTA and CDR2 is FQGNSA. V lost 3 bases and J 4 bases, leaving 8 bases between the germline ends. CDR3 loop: CASSFQGSDTQYF. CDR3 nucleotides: TGTGCCAGCAGCTTTCAAGGGTCAGATACGCAGTATTTT.

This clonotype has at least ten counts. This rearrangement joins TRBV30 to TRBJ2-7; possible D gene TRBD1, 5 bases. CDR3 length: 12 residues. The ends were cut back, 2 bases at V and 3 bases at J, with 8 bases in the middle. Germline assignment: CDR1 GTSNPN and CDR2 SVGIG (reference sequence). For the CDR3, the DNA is TGTGCCTGGAGTCGGACAAACTACGAGCAGTACGTC. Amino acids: CAWSRTNYEQYV.

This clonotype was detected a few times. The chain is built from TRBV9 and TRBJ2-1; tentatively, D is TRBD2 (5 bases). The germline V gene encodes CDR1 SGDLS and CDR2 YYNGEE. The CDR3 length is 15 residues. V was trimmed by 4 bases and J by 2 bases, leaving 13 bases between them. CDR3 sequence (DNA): TGTGCCAGCAGCCCTAGCTGGGGTCCCTACAATGAGCAGTTCTTC. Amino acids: CASSPSWGPYNEQFF.

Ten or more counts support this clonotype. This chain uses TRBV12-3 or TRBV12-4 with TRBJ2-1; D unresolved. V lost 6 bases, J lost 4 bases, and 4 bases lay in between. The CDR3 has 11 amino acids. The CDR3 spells CASRIYNEQFF. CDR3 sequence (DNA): TGTGCCAGCAGGATTTACAATGAGCAGTTCTTC.

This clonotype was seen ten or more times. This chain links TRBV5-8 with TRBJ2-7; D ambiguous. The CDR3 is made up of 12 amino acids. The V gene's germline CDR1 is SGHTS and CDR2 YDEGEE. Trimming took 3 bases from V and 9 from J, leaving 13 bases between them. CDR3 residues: CASSSTAVGQYF. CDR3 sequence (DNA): TGTGCCAGCAGCTCGACGGCCGTTGGGCAGTACTTC.

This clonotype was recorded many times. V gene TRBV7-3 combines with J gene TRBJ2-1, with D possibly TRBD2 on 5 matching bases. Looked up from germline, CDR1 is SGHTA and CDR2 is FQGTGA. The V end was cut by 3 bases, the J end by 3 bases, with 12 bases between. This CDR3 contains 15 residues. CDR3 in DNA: TGTGCCAGCAGCTTCGCCATCCGGGACTACAATGAGCAGTTCTTC. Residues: CASSFAIRDYNEQFF.

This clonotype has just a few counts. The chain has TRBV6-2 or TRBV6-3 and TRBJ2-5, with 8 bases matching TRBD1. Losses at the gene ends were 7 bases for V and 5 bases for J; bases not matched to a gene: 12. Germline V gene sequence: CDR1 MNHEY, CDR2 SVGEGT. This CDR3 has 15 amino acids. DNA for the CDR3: TGTGCCAGCACCATTGCTGGACAGGGTGGGGAGACCCAGTACTTC. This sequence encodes CASTIAGQGGETQYF.

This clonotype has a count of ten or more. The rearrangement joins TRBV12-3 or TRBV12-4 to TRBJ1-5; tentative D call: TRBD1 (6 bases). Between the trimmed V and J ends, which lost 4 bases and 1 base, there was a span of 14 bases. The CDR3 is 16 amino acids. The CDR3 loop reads CASSSGTNWSNQPQHF. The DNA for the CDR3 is TGTGCCAGCAGTTCAGGGACAAACTGGAGCAATCAGCCCCAGCATTTT.

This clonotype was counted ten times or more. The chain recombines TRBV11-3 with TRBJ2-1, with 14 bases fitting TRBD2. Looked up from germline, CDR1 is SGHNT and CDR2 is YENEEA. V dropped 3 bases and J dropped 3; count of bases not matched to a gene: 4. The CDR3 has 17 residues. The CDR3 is CASSFGLAGGDYNEQFF. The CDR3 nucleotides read TGTGCCAGCAGCTTCGGACTAGCGGGAGGTGACTACAATGAGCAGTTCTTC.

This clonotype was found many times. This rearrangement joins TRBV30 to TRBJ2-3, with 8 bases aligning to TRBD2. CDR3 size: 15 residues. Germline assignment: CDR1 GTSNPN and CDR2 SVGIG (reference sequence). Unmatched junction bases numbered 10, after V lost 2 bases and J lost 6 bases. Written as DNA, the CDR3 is TGTGCCTGGAGTCGAGGGGAGCGGGAGATCGATACGCAGTATTTT. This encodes CAWSRGEREIDTQYF.